Each of the 4 T cell receptor beta chains below was sequenced from the same sample in a study of T cells after yellow fever vaccination. TCRdb re-called the 5' RACE reads through MiXCR, storing one row per CDR3 protein. The sample shows some 120,000 distinct CDR3 sequences, around 7.7% of them seen only once. The sample consisted of CD4+ T cells sorted from PBMCs, taken 9 to 11 days after the first yellow fever vaccination. The receptors were sampled from a man between 18 and 35 years old who received the YFV17D yellow fever vaccine.

In its sample, this clonotype was seen many times. CDR3 sequence: CASSRTGTGYYEQYV. Here the CDR3 DNA reads TGTGCCAGCAGCCGGACCGGGACAGGGTACTACGAGCAGTACGTC. This rearrangement joins TRBV6-5 to TRBJ2-7, with 9 bases fitting TRBD1. The CDR3 spans 15 residues. Looked up from germline, CDR1 is MNHEY and CDR2 is SVGAGI. Unmatched junction bases numbered 9, after V lost 6 bases and J lost 3 bases.

In this sample, this clonotype turned up many times. The V gene is TRBV5-6, the J gene TRBJ1-6; D perhaps matches TRBD1 (5 bases). Germline loops: CDR1 SGHDT, CDR2 YYEEEE. The ends were cut back, 0 bases at V and 9 bases at J, with 13 bases in the middle. The CDR3 extends over 15 amino acids. CDR3 region: CASSLAAGLVSPLHF. CDR3 DNA sequence: TGTGCCAGCAGCTTGGCTGCAGGGTTGGTTTCACCCCTCCACTTT.

This clonotype was seen at least ten times. The chain links TRBV7-2 to TRBJ1-5, with 7 positions matching TRBD1. The CDR3 runs to 16 residues. In germline, CDR1 is SGHTA, CDR2 FQGNSA. V was pared by 1 base and J by 1 base, with 4 bases of the junction left unmatched. The CDR3 loop is CASSLVGGSSNQPQHF. In nucleotides, the CDR3 is TGTGCCAGCAGCTTAGTAGGGGGCAGCAGCAATCAGCCCCAGCATTTT. Drawing the rest from reference TRBV7-2 and TRBJ1-5, the complete variable domain is GAGVSQSPSNKVTEKGKDVELRCDPISGHTALYWYRQSLGQGLEFLIYFQGNSAPDKSGLPSDRFSAERTGGSVSTLTIQRTQQEDSAVYLCASSLVGGSSNQPQHFGDGTRLSIL.

In this sample, this clonotype turned up many times. The chain combines TRBV11-2 with TRBJ2-5, with D hard to call. Trimming removed 4 bases at V and 2 bases at J, with 5 bases between. The CDR3 spans 12 residues. Germline values: CDR1 SGHAT, CDR2 FQNNGV. CDR3 amino acids: CASSSQQETQYF. CDR3 nucleotides: TGTGCCAGCAGCTCCCAACAAGAGACCCAGTACTTC.